This entry features one TCR beta chain sequence. Its antigen is still unknown. This sample was taken from a study of CD8 T cells in ankylosing spondylitis. One entry per CDR3 protein results from TCRdb running MiXCR on the 5' RACE reads. The sample includes about 540,000 distinct CDR3 sequences, roughly 13% of them seen just once. Study-level points and caveats: A motif in TCR beta, a set of seven to nine highly homologous variants, appeared characteristic of ankylosing spondylitis blood.

The CDR3 is made up of 16 amino acids. In germline, CDR1 is SGHDT, CDR2 YYEEEE. V was trimmed by 0 bases and J by 6 bases, leaving 19 bases between them. The rearrangement uses TRBV5-6 and TRBJ2-7; unclear D gene. This clonotype was obtained from a male donor with ankylosing spondylitis. The sequencing input was blood, either unsorted or a sorted T cell fraction (not recorded which). The CDR3 DNA follows: TGTGCCAGCAGCTTGGCTACGGCTAACCTTTTTCGCGAGCAGTACTTC. Its translation: CASSLATANLFREQYF.